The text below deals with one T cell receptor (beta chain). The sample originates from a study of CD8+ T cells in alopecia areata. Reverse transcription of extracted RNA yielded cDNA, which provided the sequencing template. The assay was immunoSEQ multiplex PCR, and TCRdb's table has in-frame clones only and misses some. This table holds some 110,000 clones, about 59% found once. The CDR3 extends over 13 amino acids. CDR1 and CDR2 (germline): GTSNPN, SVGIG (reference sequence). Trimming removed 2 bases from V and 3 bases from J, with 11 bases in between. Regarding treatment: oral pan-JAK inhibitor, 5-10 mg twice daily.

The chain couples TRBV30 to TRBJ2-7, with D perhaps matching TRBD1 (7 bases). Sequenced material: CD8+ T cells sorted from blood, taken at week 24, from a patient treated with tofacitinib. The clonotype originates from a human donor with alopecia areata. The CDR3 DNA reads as TGTGCCTGGAGTCCCCAGGGGGGCTACGAGCAGTACTTC. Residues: CAWSPQGGYEQYF. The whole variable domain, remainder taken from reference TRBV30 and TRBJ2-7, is SQTIHQWPATLVQPVGSPLSLECTVEGTSNPNLYWYRQAAGRGLQLLFYSVGIGQISSEVPQNLSASRPQDRQFILSSKKLLLSDSGFYLCAWSPQGGYEQYFGPGTRLTVT.